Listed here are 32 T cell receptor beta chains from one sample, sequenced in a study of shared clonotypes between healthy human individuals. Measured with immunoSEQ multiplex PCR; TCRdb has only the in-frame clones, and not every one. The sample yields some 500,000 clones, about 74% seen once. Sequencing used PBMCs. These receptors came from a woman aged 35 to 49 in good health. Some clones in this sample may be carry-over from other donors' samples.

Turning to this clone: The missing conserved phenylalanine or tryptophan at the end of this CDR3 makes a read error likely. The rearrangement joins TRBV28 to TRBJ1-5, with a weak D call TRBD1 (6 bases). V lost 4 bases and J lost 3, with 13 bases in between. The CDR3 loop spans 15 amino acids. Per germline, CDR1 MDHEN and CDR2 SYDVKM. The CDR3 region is CASSSQQGPNQPQHL. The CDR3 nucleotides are TGTGCCAGCAGTTCCCAACAGGGCCCCAATCAGCCCCAGCATCTT.

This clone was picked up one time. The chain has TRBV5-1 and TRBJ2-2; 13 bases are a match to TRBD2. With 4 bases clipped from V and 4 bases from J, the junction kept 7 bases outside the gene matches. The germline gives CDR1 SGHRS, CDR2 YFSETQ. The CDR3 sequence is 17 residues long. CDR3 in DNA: TGCGCCAGCAGCACCGGGACTAGCGGGATTTTCACCGGGGAGCTGTTTTTT. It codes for CASSTGTSGIFTGELFF.

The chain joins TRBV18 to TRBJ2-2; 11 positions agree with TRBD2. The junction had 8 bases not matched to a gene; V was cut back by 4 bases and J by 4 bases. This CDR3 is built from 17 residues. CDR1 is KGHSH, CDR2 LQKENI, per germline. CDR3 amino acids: CASSQDEGLAGTGELFF. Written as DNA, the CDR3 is TGTGCCAGCTCACAAGACGAAGGACTAGCGGGCACCGGGGAGCTGTTTTTT.

The CDR3 is CASNERGLGTEAFF. CDR3 DNA sequence: TGTGCCAGCAATGAGCGGGGGTTGGGCACTGAAGCTTTCTTT. The chain has TRBV9 and TRBJ1-1; possible D gene TRBD1, 5 bases. CDR3 length: 14 amino acids. The V end was cut by 6 bases, the J end by 4 bases, with 16 bases between. In germline, CDR1 is SGDLS, CDR2 YYNGEE.

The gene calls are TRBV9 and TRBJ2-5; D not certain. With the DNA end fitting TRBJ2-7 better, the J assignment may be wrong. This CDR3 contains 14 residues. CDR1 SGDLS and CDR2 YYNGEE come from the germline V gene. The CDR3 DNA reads TGTGCCAGCAGCACGGCCGGCGTAAACCACGAGCAGTACTTC. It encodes CASSTAGVNHEQYF.

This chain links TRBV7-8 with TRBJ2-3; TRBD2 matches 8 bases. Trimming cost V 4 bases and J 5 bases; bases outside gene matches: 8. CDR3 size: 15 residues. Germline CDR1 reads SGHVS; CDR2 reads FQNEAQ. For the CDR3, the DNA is TGTGCCAGCAGCTACCTCTCGGGGGGGGGAGATACGCAGTATTTT. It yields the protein CASSYLSGGGDTQYF.

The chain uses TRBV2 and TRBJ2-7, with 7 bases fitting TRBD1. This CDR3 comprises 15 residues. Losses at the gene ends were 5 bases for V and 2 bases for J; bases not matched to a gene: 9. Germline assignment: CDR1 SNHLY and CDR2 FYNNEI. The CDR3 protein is CASSRGRAGAYEQYF. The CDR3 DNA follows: TGTGCCAGCAGTAGGGGGCGGGCAGGAGCCTACGAGCAGTACTTC.

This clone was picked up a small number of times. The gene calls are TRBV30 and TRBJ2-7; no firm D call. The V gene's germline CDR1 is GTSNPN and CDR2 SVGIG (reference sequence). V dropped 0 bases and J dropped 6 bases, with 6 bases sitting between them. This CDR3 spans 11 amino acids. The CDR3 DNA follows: TGTGCCTGGAGTGTTGCGGTCGAGCAGTACTTC. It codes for CAWSVAVEQYF.

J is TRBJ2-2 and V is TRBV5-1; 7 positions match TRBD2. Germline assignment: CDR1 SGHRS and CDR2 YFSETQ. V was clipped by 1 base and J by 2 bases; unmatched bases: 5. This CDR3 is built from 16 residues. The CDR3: CASSLFTSANTGELFF. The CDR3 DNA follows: TGCGCCAGCAGCTTGTTCACTAGCGCTAACACCGGGGAGCTGTTTTTT.

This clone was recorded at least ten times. The CDR3, as DNA: TGTGCCAGCAGCCATACTAGCGGGAGGGCCCCAGATACGCAGTATTTT. The encoded protein is CASSHTSGRAPDTQYF. The chain carries TRBV7-3 and TRBJ2-3; 13 positions agree with TRBD2. The germline CDR1 and CDR2 sequences are SGHTA and FQGTGA. CDR3 length: 16 amino acids. Trimming at V came to 5 bases and at J to 4 bases, leaving 6 bases not matched to a gene.

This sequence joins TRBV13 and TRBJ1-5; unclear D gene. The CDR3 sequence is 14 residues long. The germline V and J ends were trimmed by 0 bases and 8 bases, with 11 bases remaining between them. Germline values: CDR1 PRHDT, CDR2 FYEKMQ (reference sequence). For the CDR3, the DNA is TGTGCCAGCAGCTTAGGCCATACTTATAAGCCCCAGCATTTT. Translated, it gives CASSLGHTYKPQHF.

CDR3 protein: CASSQDIRGNYGYTF. The CDR3 coding sequence is TGCGCCAGCAGCCAAGATATAAGGGGGAACTATGGCTACACCTTC. V gene TRBV4-3 combines with J gene TRBJ1-2; maybe TRBD1 (6 bases). V lost 0 bases, J lost 2 bases, and 10 bases lay in between. Germline CDR1 reads LGHNA; CDR2 reads YSLEER. The CDR3 is made up of 15 amino acids.

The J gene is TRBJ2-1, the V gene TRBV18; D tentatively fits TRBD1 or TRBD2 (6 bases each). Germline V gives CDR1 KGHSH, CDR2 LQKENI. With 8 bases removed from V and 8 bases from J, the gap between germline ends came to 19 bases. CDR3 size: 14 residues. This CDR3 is CASQSGGGVDEQFF. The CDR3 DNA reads TGTGCCAGCCAATCCGGGGGCGGAGTAGATGAGCAGTTCTTC. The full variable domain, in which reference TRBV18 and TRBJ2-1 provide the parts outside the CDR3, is NAGVMQNPRHLVRRRGQEARLRCSPMKGHSHVYWYRQLPEEGLKFMVYLQKENIIDESGMPKERFSAEFPKEGPSILRIQQVVRGDSAAYFCASQSGGGVDEQFFGPGTRLTVL.

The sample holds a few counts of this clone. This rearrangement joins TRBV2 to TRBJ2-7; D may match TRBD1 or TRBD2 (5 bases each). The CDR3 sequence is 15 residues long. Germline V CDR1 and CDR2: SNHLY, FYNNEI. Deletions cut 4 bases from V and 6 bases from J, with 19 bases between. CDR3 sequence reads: CASSGRSGLAGEQYF. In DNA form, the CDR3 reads TGTGCCAGCAGTGGAAGGTCAGGGCTAGCTGGCGAGCAGTACTTC. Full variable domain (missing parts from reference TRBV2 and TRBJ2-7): EPEVTQTPSHQVTQMGQEVILRCVPISNHLYFYWYRQILGQKVEFLVSFYNNEISEKSEIFDDQFSVERPDGSNFTLKIRSTKLEDSAMYFCASSGRSGLAGEQYFGPGTRLTVT.

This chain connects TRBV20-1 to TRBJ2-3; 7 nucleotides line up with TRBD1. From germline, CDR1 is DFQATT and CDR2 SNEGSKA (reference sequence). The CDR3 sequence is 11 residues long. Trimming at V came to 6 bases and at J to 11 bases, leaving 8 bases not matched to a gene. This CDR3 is CSAVGQVKQYF. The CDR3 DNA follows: TGCAGTGCCGTCGGACAGGTTAAGCAGTATTTT.

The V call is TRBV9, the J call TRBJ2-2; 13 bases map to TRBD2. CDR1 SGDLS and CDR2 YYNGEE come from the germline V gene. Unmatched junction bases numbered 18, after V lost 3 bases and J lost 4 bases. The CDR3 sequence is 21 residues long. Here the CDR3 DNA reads TGTGCCAGCAGCGCAAAGACACCGGGACTAGCGGGACTACAATCCACCGGGGAGCTGTTTTTT. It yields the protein CASSAKTPGLAGLQSTGELFF.

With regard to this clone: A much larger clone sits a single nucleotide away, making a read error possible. CDR3: CASRTDSTSNQPLHF. DNA for the CDR3: TGTGCCAGCAGGACCGACAGTACTAGCAATCAGCCCCTGCATTTT. V is TRBV6-5 and J is TRBJ1-5, with D perhaps matching TRBD1 (5 bases). This CDR3 spans 15 amino acids. Germline CDR1 and CDR2: MNHEY and SVGAGI.

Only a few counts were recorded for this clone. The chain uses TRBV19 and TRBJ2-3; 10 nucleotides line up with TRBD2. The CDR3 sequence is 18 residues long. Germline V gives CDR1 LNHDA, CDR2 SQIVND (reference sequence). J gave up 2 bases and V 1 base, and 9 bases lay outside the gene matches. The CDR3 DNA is TGTGCCAGTAGTATAGTGGCTAGCGGGAGCATCCCCACAGATACGCAGTATTTT. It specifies CASSIVASGSIPTDTQYF.

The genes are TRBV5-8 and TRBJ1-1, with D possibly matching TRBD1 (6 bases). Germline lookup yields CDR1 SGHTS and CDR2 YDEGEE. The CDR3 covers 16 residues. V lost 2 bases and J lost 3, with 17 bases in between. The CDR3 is CASSLEQGPRHTEAFF. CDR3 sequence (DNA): TGTGCCAGCAGCTTAGAACAGGGCCCCCGCCACACTGAAGCTTTCTTT.

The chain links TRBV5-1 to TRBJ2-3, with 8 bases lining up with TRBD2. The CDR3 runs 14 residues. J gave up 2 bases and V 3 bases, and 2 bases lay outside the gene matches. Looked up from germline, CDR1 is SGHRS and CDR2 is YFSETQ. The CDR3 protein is CASSWGLDTDTQYF. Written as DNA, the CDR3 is TGCGCCAGCAGCTGGGGACTAGACACAGATACGCAGTATTTT. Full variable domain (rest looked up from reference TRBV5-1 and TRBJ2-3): KAGVTQTPRYLIKTRGQQVTLSCSPISGHRSVSWYQQTPGQGLQFLFEYFSETQRNKGNFPGRFSGRQFSNSRSEMNVSTLELGDSALYLCASSWGLDTDTQYFGPGTRLTVL.

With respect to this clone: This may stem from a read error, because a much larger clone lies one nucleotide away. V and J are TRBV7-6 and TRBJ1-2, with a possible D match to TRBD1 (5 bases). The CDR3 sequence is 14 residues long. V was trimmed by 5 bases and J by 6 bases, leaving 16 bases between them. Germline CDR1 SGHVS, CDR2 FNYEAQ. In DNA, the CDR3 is TGTGCCAGCAGCCGCGGGGGGTCGGACCATGGCTACACCTTC. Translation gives CASSRGGSDHGYTF. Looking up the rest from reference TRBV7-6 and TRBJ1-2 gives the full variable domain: GAGVSQSPRYKVTKRGQDVALRCDPISGHVSLYWYRQALGQGPEFLTYFNYEAQQDKSGLPNDRFSAERPEGSISTLTIQRTEQRDSAMYRCASSRGGSDHGYTFGSGTRLTVV.

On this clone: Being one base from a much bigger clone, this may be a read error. CDR3 sequence: CARSAVAGRAYEQYF. The CDR3 bases are TGTGCCCGGAGTGCGGTAGCGGGAAGGGCCTACGAGCAGTACTTC. The chain recombines TRBV30 with TRBJ2-7; 8 nucleotides agree with TRBD2. This CDR3 comprises 15 residues. CDR1 and CDR2 (germline): GTSNPN, SVGIG (reference sequence).

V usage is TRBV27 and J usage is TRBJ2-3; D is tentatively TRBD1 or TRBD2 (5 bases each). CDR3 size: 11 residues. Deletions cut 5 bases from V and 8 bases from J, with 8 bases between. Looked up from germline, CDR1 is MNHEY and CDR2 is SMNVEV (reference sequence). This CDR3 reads CASSQRGTQYF. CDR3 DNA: TGTGCCAGCAGTCAGAGGGGTACGCAGTATTTT.

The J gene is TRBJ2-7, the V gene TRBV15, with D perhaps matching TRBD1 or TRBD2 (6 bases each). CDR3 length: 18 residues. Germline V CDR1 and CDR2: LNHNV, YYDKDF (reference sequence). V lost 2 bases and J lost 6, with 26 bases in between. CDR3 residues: CATSRPQGTGTGMGEQYF. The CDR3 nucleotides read TGTGCCACCAGCAGACCCCAGGGTACAGGGACTGGGATGGGCGAGCAGTACTTC.

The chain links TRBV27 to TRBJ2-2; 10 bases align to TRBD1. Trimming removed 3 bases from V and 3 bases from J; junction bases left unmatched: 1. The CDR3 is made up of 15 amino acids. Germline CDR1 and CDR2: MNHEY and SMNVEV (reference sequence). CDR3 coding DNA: TGTGCCAGCAGTTTGGGGACAGGGGACACCGGGGAGCTGTTTTTT. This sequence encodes CASSLGTGDTGELFF.

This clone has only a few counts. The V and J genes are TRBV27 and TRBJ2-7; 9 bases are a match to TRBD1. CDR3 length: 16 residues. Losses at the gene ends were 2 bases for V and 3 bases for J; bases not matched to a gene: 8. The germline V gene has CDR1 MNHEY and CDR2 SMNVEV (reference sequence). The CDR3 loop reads CASSLTGTGTVYEQYF. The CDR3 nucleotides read TGTGCCAGCAGTTTAACCGGGACAGGGACGGTCTACGAGCAGTACTTC.

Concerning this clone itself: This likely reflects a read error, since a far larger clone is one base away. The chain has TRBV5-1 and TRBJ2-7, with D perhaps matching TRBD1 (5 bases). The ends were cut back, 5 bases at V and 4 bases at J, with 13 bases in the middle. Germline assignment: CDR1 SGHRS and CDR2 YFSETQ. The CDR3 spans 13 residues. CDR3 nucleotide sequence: TGCGCCAGCAGTCACAGGACAATTTACGAGCAGTACTTC. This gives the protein CASSHRTIYEQYF.

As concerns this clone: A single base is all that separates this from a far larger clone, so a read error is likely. Here the CDR3 DNA reads TGTGCCAGCAGTTTATCTGGCTACTCAGACCTTTACGAGCAGTACTTC. Protein product: CASSLSGYSDLYEQYF. This chain uses TRBV27 with TRBJ2-7, with D uncertain. The CDR3 contains 16 residues. The V end was cut by 0 bases, the J end by 4 bases, with 16 bases between. Germline V gives CDR1 MNHEY, CDR2 SMNVEV (reference sequence).

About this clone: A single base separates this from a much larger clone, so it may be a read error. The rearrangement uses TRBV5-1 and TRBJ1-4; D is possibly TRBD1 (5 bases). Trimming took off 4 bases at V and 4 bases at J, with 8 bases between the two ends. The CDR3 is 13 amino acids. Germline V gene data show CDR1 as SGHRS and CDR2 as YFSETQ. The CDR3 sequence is CASSRDLNEKLFF. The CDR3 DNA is TGCGCCAGCAGCCGGGACCTTAATGAAAAACTGTTTTTT. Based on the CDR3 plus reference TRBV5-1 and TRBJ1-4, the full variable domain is KAGVTQTPRYLIKTRGQQVTLSCSPISGHRSVSWYQQTPGQGLQFLFEYFSETQRNKGNFPGRFSGRQFSNSRSEMNVSTLELGDSALYLCASSRDLNEKLFFGSGTQLSVL.

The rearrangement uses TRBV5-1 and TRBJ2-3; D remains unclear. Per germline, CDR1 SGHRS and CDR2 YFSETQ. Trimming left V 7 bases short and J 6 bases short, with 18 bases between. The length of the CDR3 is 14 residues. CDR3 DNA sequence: TGCGCCAGCCGAGCCGCAGAGGTCGTGGATACGCAGTATTTT. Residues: CASRAAEVVDTQYF.

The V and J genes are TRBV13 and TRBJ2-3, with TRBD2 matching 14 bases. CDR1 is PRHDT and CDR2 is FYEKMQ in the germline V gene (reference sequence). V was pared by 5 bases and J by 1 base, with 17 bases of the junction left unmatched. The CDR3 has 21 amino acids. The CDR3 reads CASSAIGWGLAGVEGTDTQYF. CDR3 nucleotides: TGTGCCAGCAGCGCAATAGGATGGGGACTAGCGGGAGTGGAGGGCACAGATACGCAGTATTTT.

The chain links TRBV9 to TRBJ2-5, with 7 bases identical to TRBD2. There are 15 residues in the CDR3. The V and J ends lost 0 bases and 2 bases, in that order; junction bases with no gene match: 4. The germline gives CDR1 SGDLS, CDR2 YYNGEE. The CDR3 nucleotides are TGTGCCAGCAGCGTAGGGGACTATTCTCAAGAGACCCAGTACTTC. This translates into CASSVGDYSQETQYF.